What follows is one T cell receptor beta chain and its context. This record belongs to a study of blood T cell repertoires in COVID-19. The overall study: COVID-19 samples, acute and convalescent, were from the United States, Italy and Spain. PBMCs, B-cell-depleted T cells, or T cells were the source of the cDNA or gDNA that made up the material.

Original methodology: Reference gene primer amplification gave estimated nucleated cell counts. Assay: immunoSEQ multiplex PCR; the TCRdb copy retains only in-frame clones and omits some. V and J calls and clone size are as listed in that table; D and trimming were resolved from the DNA. The sample contains about 34,000 clones, roughly 91% of which appear only once. V was shortened by 0 bases and J by 0 bases, with 10 bases between the two germline ends. From germline, CDR1 is SGHRS and CDR2 YFSETQ. The length of the CDR3 is 16 residues. The sequence was obtained from an elderly man with acute or convalescent COVID-19. Sequencing input: peripheral blood. V and J are TRBV5-1 and TRBJ2-1; D possibly corresponds to TRBD1 (5 bases). The DNA of the CDR3 is TGCGCCAGCAGCTTGGTTCCTGGGGCCTCCTACAATGAGCAGTTCTTC. It is translated as CASSLVPGASYNEQFF.